This passage covers 31 T cell receptor beta chains from one sample sequenced in a study of blood T cell repertoires in COVID-19 (dated by TCRdb to the early 2020s). The method behind the library was the immunoSEQ multiplex PCR assay. The immuneACCESS repertoire file appears here via TCRdb, limited to in-frame rearrangements. These files lack a portion of the clones; in checked studies, under half of the deficit traces to unresolved V genes, and the cause of the others is not known. Within this sample are approximately 350,000 clones, with roughly 90% of them counted one time only. The ten largest clonotypes hold 0.95% to 1.5% of the sample. The specimen was peripheral blood. Source of these receptors: a middle-aged man with acute or convalescent COVID-19.

The chain joins TRBV18 to TRBJ1-2; 12 bases align to TRBD1. This CDR3 has 16 residues. Trimming removed 1 base from V and 6 bases from J; junction bases left unmatched: 6. Germline CDR1 reads KGHSH; CDR2 reads LQKENI. CDR3 coding DNA: TGTGCCAGCTCACCACAACCGGGACAGGGGGCCGATGGCTACACCTTC. Protein: CASSPQPGQGADGYTF.

This chain connects TRBV5-4 to TRBJ2-1, with a tentative D call TRBD1 (6 bases). CDR3 length equals 15 residues. The germline V gene has CDR1 SGHNT and CDR2 YYREEE (reference sequence). The V end was cut by 4 bases, the J end by 6 bases, with 17 bases between. The CDR3 loop reads CASSLGAQGFNEQFF. CDR3 coding DNA: TGTGCCAGCAGCCTAGGAGCACAGGGCTTCAATGAGCAGTTCTTC.

The chain carries TRBV19 and TRBJ2-2; 8 bases line up with TRBD1. Germline CDR1 LNHDA, CDR2 SQIVND (reference sequence). CDR3 size: 13 residues. J lost 5 bases, V lost 6 bases, and 2 bases had no gene match. DNA for the CDR3: TGTGCCAGTAGCGACAGGGGAACCGGGGAGCTGTTTTTT. The encoded protein is CASSDRGTGELFF.

CDR3 sequence: CASSLGAGTGISNQPQHF. DNA for the CDR3: TGTGCCAGCAGCTTGGGAGCCGGGACAGGGATAAGCAATCAGCCCCAGCATTTT. The gene calls are TRBV7-8 and TRBJ1-5, with 9 bases fitting TRBD1. The CDR3 is 18 residues long. Germline lookup yields CDR1 SGHVS and CDR2 FQNEAQ. The trim removed 3 bases at V and 1 base at J, leaving 10 bases unmatched.

This chain uses TRBV6-5 with TRBJ2-1; the D is unclear. This CDR3 comprises 13 residues. The germline V and J ends were trimmed by 6 bases and 0 bases, with 6 bases remaining between them. Germline V gene lookup returns CDR1 MNHEY and CDR2 SVGAGI. Written as DNA, the CDR3 is TGTGCCAGCAGCAAGAGCTCCTACAATGAGCAGTTCTTC. It codes for CASSKSSYNEQFF.

The rearrangement uses TRBV27 and TRBJ1-1; D is ambiguous. Germline loops: CDR1 MNHEY, CDR2 SMNVEV (reference sequence). CDR3 length: 16 amino acids. Deletions cut 4 bases from V and 1 base from J, with 16 bases between. CDR3 nucleotides: TGTGCCAGCAGTTCGCCTGCGCGGCGACCGAACACTGAAGCTTTCTTT. As protein: CASSSPARRPNTEAFF.

The sample holds one count of this clone. The chain carries TRBV11-2 and TRBJ1-5, with D possibly matching TRBD1 (6 bases). Trimming left V 5 bases short and J 11 bases short, with 19 bases between. CDR1 is SGHAT, CDR2 FQNNGV, per germline. The CDR3 is 14 amino acids. CDR3 in DNA: TGTGCCAGCAGCCGGAGGGGGGGGCTTGAGGCCCAGCATTTT. It yields the protein CASSRRGGLEAQHF.

This chain links TRBV6-6 with TRBJ1-1; D remains ambiguous. The CDR3 totals 12 residues. Germline loops: CDR1 MNHNY, CDR2 SVGAGI (reference sequence). Trimming left V 5 bases short and J 4 bases short, with 8 bases between. CDR3 region: CASSPRVTEAFF. As DNA, the CDR3 is TGTGCCAGCAGTCCGCGGGTCACTGAAGCTTTCTTT.

The CDR3 nucleotides are TGTGCCAGTCGACAACCTAACATTGATGAAGCTTTCTTT. Amino acid sequence: CASRQPNIDEAFF. The chain uses TRBV2 and TRBJ1-1; no clear D. Germline assignment: CDR1 SNHLY and CDR2 FYNNEI. This CDR3 comprises 13 residues. V was clipped by 9 bases and J by 7 bases, with 18 bases between them.

V usage is TRBV2 and J usage is TRBJ1-2, with a tentative D call TRBD1 (5 bases). This CDR3 is built from 14 residues. The germline gives CDR1 SNHLY, CDR2 FYNNEI. Trimming cost V 1 base and J 7 bases, with 13 bases left between them. CDR3 nucleotide sequence: TGTGCCAGCAGTGAAGGCAGGGAAACGATTGGCTACACCTTC. Translating gives CASSEGRETIGYTF.

The chain carries TRBV19 and TRBJ1-2; D gene ambiguous. Germline V CDR1 and CDR2: LNHDA, SQIVND (reference sequence). The CDR3 extends over 15 amino acids. Trimming left V 6 bases short and J 0 bases short, with 14 bases between. In DNA form, the CDR3 reads TGTGCCAGTAGACGAGCGGACCGAACTAACTATGGCTACACCTTC. Translating it yields CASRRADRTNYGYTF. Variable domain in full (rest from reference TRBV19 and TRBJ1-2): DGGITQSPKYLFRKEGQNVTLSCEQNLNHDAMYWYRQDPGQGLRLIYYSQIVNDFQKGDIAEGYSVSREKKESFPLTVTSAQKNPTAFYLCASRRADRTNYGYTFGSGTRLTVV.

V is TRBV25-1 and J is TRBJ1-1; 7 nucleotides line up with TRBD1. Unmatched junction bases numbered 7, after V lost 8 bases and J lost 1 base. This CDR3 is built from 14 residues. CDR1 MGHDK and CDR2 SYGVNS come from the germline V gene. CDR3 sequence reads: CASVGGRGNTEAFF. The CDR3 DNA is TGTGCCAGCGTAGGGGGCAGGGGGAACACTGAAGCTTTCTTT.

The rearrangement uses TRBV28 and TRBJ1-4; D might be TRBD1 (6 bases). The CDR3 has 15 residues. V gave up 3 bases and J gave up 4 bases, with 12 bases separating them. Germline CDR1 is MDHEN and CDR2 is SYDVKM. The CDR3 here is CASSFIQGHNEKLFF. Written as DNA, the CDR3 is TGTGCCAGCAGTTTCATACAGGGCCATAATGAAAAACTGTTTTTT.

This chain links TRBV28 with TRBJ1-1; D ambiguous. V gave up 10 bases and J gave up 1 base, with 19 bases separating them. This CDR3 has 15 amino acids. Germline-derived CDR1 and CDR2 are MDHEN and SYDVKM. The CDR3 sequence is CATNSYPQRNTEAFF. The CDR3 DNA sequence: TGTGCCACAAACAGCTACCCACAACGGAACACTGAAGCTTTCTTT.

This chain joins TRBV30 and TRBJ1-1; 10 nucleotides agree with TRBD1. The CDR3 runs 13 residues. From germline, CDR1 is GTSNPN and CDR2 SVGIG (reference sequence). The ends lost 5 bases at V and 1 base at J; junction bases unmatched: 1. In nucleotides, the CDR3 is TGTGCCTGGGACAGGGGGCCGAACACTGAAGCTTTCTTT. This codes for CAWDRGPNTEAFF. Full variable domain (remainder filled in from reference TRBV30 and TRBJ1-1): SQTIHQWPATLVQPVGSPLSLECTVEGTSNPNLYWYRQAAGRGLQLLFYSVGIGQISSEVPQNLSASRPQDRQFILSSKKLLLSDSGFYLCAWDRGPNTEAFFGQGTRLTVV.

This clone has a single count. The J gene is TRBJ1-2, the V gene TRBV28; 7 nucleotides agree with TRBD1. From germline, CDR1 is MDHEN and CDR2 SYDVKM. The CDR3 loop spans 15 amino acids. The V and J ends lost 5 bases and 8 bases, in that order; junction bases with no gene match: 14. Here the CDR3 reads CASSPTGYALGGYTF. CDR3 bases: TGTGCCAGCAGTCCGACAGGGTACGCCCTCGGAGGCTACACCTTC.

This clone was counted a single time. V gene TRBV2 combines with J gene TRBJ1-1; 7 bases map to TRBD1. The germline V gene encodes CDR1 SNHLY and CDR2 FYNNEI. The trim removed 6 bases at V and 0 bases at J, leaving 4 bases unmatched. This CDR3 is 14 amino acids long. CDR3 bases: TGTGCCAGCAGCCTGACAGGGATGAACACTGAAGCTTTCTTT. Translated: CASSLTGMNTEAFF.

This clone was counted once. V gene TRBV2 combines with J gene TRBJ1-1; D possibly corresponds to TRBD1 (6 bases). CDR3 length: 12 residues. Germline CDR1 SNHLY, CDR2 FYNNEI. The germline V and J ends were trimmed by 6 bases and 4 bases, with 9 bases remaining between them. DNA for the CDR3: TGTGCCAGCAGATCAGGGGTCACTGAAGCTTTCTTT. This sequence encodes CASRSGVTEAFF.

This clone was counted a few times. V and J are TRBV3-1 (or the pseudogene TRBV3-2) and TRBJ1-5; weak D call: TRBD1 (5 bases). This CDR3 contains 18 residues. Germline V lookup: CDR1 LGHDT, CDR2 YNNKEL (reference sequence). V lost 3 bases and J lost 2, with 20 bases in between. DNA of the CDR3: TGTGCCAGCAGCCAGGGACTTACAGGTTTTGGAGGCAATCAGCCCCAGCATTTT. Encoded protein: CASSQGLTGFGGNQPQHF.

V gene TRBV19 combines with J gene TRBJ1-1; D gene uncertain. Germline CDR1 LNHDA, CDR2 SQIVND (reference sequence). The V end was cut by 3 bases, the J end by 4 bases, with 12 bases between. The CDR3 contains 14 residues. The DNA for the CDR3 is TGTGCCAGTAGTATCAGCGCCGGAGTCACTGAAGCTTTCTTT. It specifies CASSISAGVTEAFF.

The V call is TRBV2, the J call TRBJ2-7; TRBD2 matches at 10 bases. There are 17 residues in the CDR3. Germline V CDR1 and CDR2: SNHLY, FYNNEI. Trimming removed 2 bases from V and 1 base from J; junction bases left unmatched: 8. This CDR3 reads CASSELLAGARSYEQYF. In DNA, the CDR3 is TGTGCCAGCAGTGAATTGCTAGCGGGGGCTCGGTCCTACGAGCAGTACTTC. The entire variable domain, with the rest obtained from reference TRBV2 and TRBJ2-7, is as follows: EPEVTQTPSHQVTQMGQEVILRCVPISNHLYFYWYRQILGQKVEFLVSFYNNEISEKSEIFDDQFSVERPDGSNFTLKIRSTKLEDSAMYFCASSELLAGARSYEQYFGPGTRLTVT.

The chain uses TRBV30 and TRBJ2-7; 10 nucleotides line up with TRBD1. J was trimmed by 1 base and V by 8 bases; bases with no gene match: 11. This CDR3 has 15 residues. CDR1 is GTSNPN, CDR2 SVGIG, per germline (reference sequence). The CDR3 reads CAASTRDRGSYEQYF. The CDR3, as DNA: TGTGCCGCGTCGACCCGGGACAGGGGTTCCTACGAGCAGTACTTC.

The chain is built from TRBV5-5 and TRBJ2-7; TRBD1 matches 7 bases. V trimming: 0 bases; J trimming: 5 bases; junction bases outside the gene matches: 5. Germline V CDR1 and CDR2: SGHKS, YYEKEE (reference sequence). The CDR3 has 14 residues. This CDR3 is CASSLATGAHEQYF. DNA for the CDR3: TGTGCCAGCAGCTTGGCCACAGGGGCCCACGAGCAGTACTTC.

The rearrangement joins TRBV14 to TRBJ1-3, with unresolved D. Germline V CDR1 and CDR2: SGHDN, FVKESK. The V end was cut by 0 bases, the J end by 4 bases, with 10 bases between. This CDR3 is 15 amino acids long. CDR3: CASSQELPGGNTIYF. The CDR3 bases are TGTGCCAGCAGCCAAGAACTTCCCGGGGGAAACACCATATATTTT.

This clone has at least ten counts. DNA of the CDR3: TGCGCCAGCAGCGATCAGGGGAGCTCTGGGGCCAACGTCCTGACTTTC. Amino acid sequence: CASSDQGSSGANVLTF. The V and J genes are TRBV4-3 and TRBJ2-6, with a weak D call TRBD1 (6 bases). V shed 5 bases and J shed 0 bases, with 11 bases lying between them. The CDR3 contains 16 residues. CDR1 is LGHNA, CDR2 YSLEER, per germline.

Here the CDR3 DNA reads TGTGCCAGCAGTCTACTACAGGACGCCGACTACGAGCAGTACTTC. This encodes CASSLLQDADYEQYF. V and J are TRBV6-2 or TRBV6-3 and TRBJ2-7; D is perhaps TRBD1 (5 bases). The germline V gene has CDR1 MNHEY and CDR2 SVGEGT. V lost 5 bases, J lost 3 bases, and 17 bases lay in between. CDR3 length: 15 residues.

V usage is TRBV15 and J usage is TRBJ2-5; 11 bases fit TRBD2. CDR1 and CDR2 (germline): LNHNV, YYDKDF (reference sequence). With 5 bases clipped from V and 0 bases from J, the junction kept 5 bases outside the gene matches. This CDR3 region has 16 residues. CDR3 residues: CATSGGLAVYQETQYF. The CDR3 DNA is TGTGCCACCAGCGGGGGACTAGCGGTGTACCAAGAGACCCAGTACTTC. The full variable domain, completed using reference TRBV15 and TRBJ2-5, is DAMVIQNPRYQVTQFGKPVTLSCSQTLNHNVMYWYQQKSSQAPKLLFHYYDKDFNNEADTPDNFQSRRPNTSFCFLDIRSPGLGDTAMYLCATSGGLAVYQETQYFGPGTRLLVL.

This clone came up once. The chain carries TRBV11-2 and TRBJ2-1; 8 nucleotides align to TRBD1. V shed 3 bases, J shed 11 bases, and the junction held 6 bases outside the gene matches. The CDR3 spans 13 residues. The germline V gene has CDR1 SGHAT and CDR2 FQNNGV. CDR3 sequence: CASSLETGDKQFF. In DNA form, the CDR3 reads TGTGCCAGCAGCTTGGAGACAGGGGATAAGCAGTTCTTC.

The V and J genes are TRBV2 and TRBJ1-3; D is unclear. Trimming stripped 6 bases from V and 0 bases from J, with 12 bases between. CDR1 is SNHLY, CDR2 FYNNEI, per germline. The CDR3 has 15 amino acids. CDR3 sequence reads: CASSQLLSSGNTIYF. CDR3 DNA: TGTGCCAGCAGCCAACTGCTAAGCTCTGGAAACACCATATATTTT.

Notes on this clone: Mismatch with germline at one junction end may stem from a read error. This chain joins TRBV12-3 or TRBV12-4 and TRBJ1-2; 8 bases are a match to TRBD1. This CDR3 has 12 amino acids. For the CDR3, the DNA is TGTGCCAGCAGTTCCCCGGGACAGGCCAAGGCCTTC. Its protein is CASSSPGQAKAF.

The gene calls are TRBV12-5 and TRBJ1-1, with D tentatively TRBD1 (6 bases). The V end lost 4 bases, the J end lost 3 bases, and 15 bases lay between the germline ends. The CDR3 runs to 15 residues. Germline CDR1 is LGHNT and CDR2 is FRNRAP. The DNA of the CDR3 is TGTGCTAGTGGTTCGATGGGACAAGGCGACACTGAAGCTTTCTTT. It specifies CASGSMGQGDTEAFF.